These T cell receptor beta chains were read from a single sample in a study of blood T cells in healthy people across ages. TCRdb processed the 5' RACE reads anew with MiXCR; each CDR3 protein has one entry. The sample lists fewer than 750,000 distinct CDR3 sequences, approximately 52% occurring once. The sequencing sample was made of blood. These receptors all come from a woman of 80 years or more in good health. Each CDR3 is given with its conserved first and last residue. The D gene is left open where the match is weak. Size values are once, few and many counts, or a class for expanded clones, and some rows have none.

-,-,TRBV25-1,TRBJ1-1,TGTGCCAGCAGTGACTACCGAGGGGACACTGAAGCTTTCTTT,CASSDYRGDTEAFF
few,TRBD1,TRBV28,TRBJ2-3,TGTGCCAGCAGGCTGGACAGGGGGCCCACAGATACGCAGTATTTT,CASRLDRGPTDTQYF
-,TRBD1,TRBV7-6,TRBJ1-4,TGTGCCAGCAGCCCCGGACAGGTGGGGGCCGAAAAACTGTTTTTT,CASSPGQVGAEKLFF
-,-,TRBV5-1,TRBJ1-1,TGCGCCAGCAGCCCGGCGCAAGGGCGAGGTGAAGCTTTCTTT,CASSPAQGRGEAFF
few,-,TRBV30,TRBJ2-5,TGTGCCTGGAGTGCCGGGGGCCAAGAGACCCAGTACTTC,CAWSAGGQETQYF
many,TRBD2,TRBV20-1,TRBJ2-3,TGCAGTGCTAGGGGGACTAGCCTCACAGATACGCAGTATTTT,CSARGTSLTDTQYF
-,TRBD2,TRBV9,TRBJ2-3,TGTGCCAGCAGCGTAGCCCTTAGCGGGGGGGCCTTAGATACGCAGTATTTT,CASSVALSGGALDTQYF
few,-,TRBV6-1,TRBJ1-1,TGTGCCAGCATCCTGGTTAAATTGGGTGAAGCTTTCTTT,CASILVKLGEAFF
few,-,TRBV7-9,TRBJ2-2,TGTGCCAGCAGCCCCCTAGTCGCCGGGGAGCTGTTTTTT,CASSPLVAGELFF
few,-,TRBV7-9,TRBJ2-3,TGTGCCAGCAGCTTCACTAGGGGGGCGACAGATACGCAGTATTTT,CASSFTRGATDTQYF
few,-,TRBV3-1,TRBJ2-7,TGTGCCAGCAGCCGATGGGGCGACGAGCAGTACTTC,CASSRWGDEQYF
many,-,TRBV10-3,TRBJ1-4,TGTGCCATCGGCCGGGACTGGACTTCGGGGAATGAAAAACTGTTTTTT,CAIGRDWTSGNEKLFF
-,-,TRBV29-1,TRBJ2-1,TGCAGCGTTGAAGAGCGACAGGCTTCGGCGGATGAGCAGTTCTTC,CSVEERQASADEQFF
-,TRBD2,TRBV5-1,TRBJ2-7,TGCGCCAGCAGCCAGCGGGGGGACACCTACGAGCAGTACTTC,CASSQRGDTYEQYF
-,-,TRBV4-3,TRBJ2-1,TGCGCCAGCAGCCAGCATCGGTTACTCGACTACAATGAGCAGTTCTTC,CASSQHRLLDYNEQFF
many,TRBD1,TRBV28,TRBJ1-2,TGTGCCAGCAGTCCACCGGGACAGGGGGATGGCTACACCTTC,CASSPPGQGDGYTF
-,TRBD2,TRBV29-1,TRBJ2-7,TGCAGCGTTTATCAAAGCGGGGTCTACGAGCAGTACTTC,CSVYQSGVYEQYF
many,-,TRBV7-2,TRBJ1-1,TGTGCCAGCAGCTTTGGGTGGGCTGAAGCTTTCTTT,CASSFGWAEAFF
many,TRBD1,TRBV5-1,TRBJ2-7,TGCGCCAGCAGCTCCCTCGGACAGGGCGCCTACGAGCAGTACTTC,CASSSLGQGAYEQYF
-,TRBD1,TRBV12-3/TRBV12-4,TRBJ1-1,TGTGCCAGCACCGTGACAGGGATTTCCACTGAAGCTTTCTTT,CASTVTGISTEAFF
-,TRBD1,TRBV7-9,TRBJ1-2,TGTGCCAGCAGCTTGGGACAGTCTAATGGCTACACCTTC,CASSLGQSNGYTF
-,TRBD1,TRBV7-2,TRBJ2-5,TGTGCCAGCAGCTGGCGACAGGGGCAACAAGAGACCCAGTACTTC,CASSWRQGQQETQYF
-,-,TRBV5-5,TRBJ1-1,TGTGCCAGCACCCTGGGGCCAACAGGGTTGGGCACTGAAGCTTTCTTT,CASTLGPTGLGTEAFF
-,-,TRBV28,TRBJ2-2,TGTGCCAGCGTCGACGGCATCACCGGGGAGCTGTTTTTT,CASVDGITGELFF
-,-,TRBV20-1,TRBJ2-1,TGCAGTGCCCCCGTCCCGGGACTTCTATACAATGAGCAGTTCTTC,CSAPVPGLLYNEQFF
few,-,TRBV29-1,TRBJ1-5,TGCAGCGTTGTTACCCGGCAAGGTCAGCCCCAGCATTTT,CSVVTRQGQPQHF
-,-,TRBV12-3/TRBV12-4,TRBJ2-4,TGTGCCAGCAGTTCATCCACAGAAGCCAAAAACATTCAGTACTTC,CASSSSTEAKNIQYF
-,-,TRBV7-9,TRBJ1-2,TGTGCCAGCAGTCCCAGCCGGCTTGGGGGCTACACCTTC,CASSPSRLGGYTF
-,-,TRBV30,TRBJ2-1,TGTGCCTCCCCAACCCACTCCTACAATGAGCAGTTCTTC,CASPTHSYNEQFF
-,-,TRBV7-6,TRBJ1-3,TGTGCCAGCAGCTCGGAGTACTCTGGAAACACCATATATTTT,CASSSEYSGNTIYF
-,-,TRBV7-2,TRBJ2-4,TGTGCCAGCAGCTCGACAGGTCCCTTCGCCAAAAACATTCAGTACTTC,CASSSTGPFAKNIQYF